The 24 T cell receptor beta chains reported below all come from one sample, sequenced in a study of blood T cell repertoires in COVID-19. Here immunoSEQ multiplex PCR was the method, and the copy in TCRdb shows in-frame clones only, minus some. Of under 250,000 clones detected, about 80% appear once; the ten largest clones hold 1.9%. The sequenced sample was peripheral blood. The receptors stem from a man aged 30 to 39 who had recovered from COVID-19.

The V call is TRBV10-3, the J call TRBJ2-3; TRBD2 aligns across 15 bases. Trimming cost V 10 bases and J 2 bases; bases outside gene matches: 7. The CDR3 runs to 16 residues. Germline assignment: CDR1 ENHRY and CDR2 SYGVKD. The CDR3 sequence: CATGLAGGGDTDTQYF. CDR3 DNA: TGTGCCACGGGACTAGCGGGGGGAGGTGACACAGATACGCAGTATTTT.

V gene TRBV5-4 combines with J gene TRBJ2-7; TRBD1 is a possible D gene (5 bases). The CDR3 extends over 13 amino acids. Germline V gene data show CDR1 as SGHNT and CDR2 as YYREEE (reference sequence). Trimming took 1 base from V and 2 from J, leaving 7 bases between them. The DNA for the CDR3 is TGTGCCAGCAGCTTGAAAGGGGCCTACGAGCAGTACTTC. Its protein is CASSLKGAYEQYF.

V usage is TRBV10-3 and J usage is TRBJ1-5; TRBD1 aligns across 8 bases. CDR1 is ENHRY and CDR2 is SYGVKD in the germline V gene. This CDR3 spans 16 amino acids. The V gene end was trimmed by 5 bases and the J gene end by 6 bases; junction bases not matched to a gene: 12. The CDR3 coding sequence is TGTGCCATCAGTAGTCGGGTCACAGGGGGAGGTCAGCCCCAGCATTTT. This translates into CAISSRVTGGGQPQHF.

The gene calls are TRBV24-1 and TRBJ1-2; D is unclear. This CDR3 has 13 residues. Germline CDR1 KGHDR, CDR2 SFDVKD. Trimming left V 4 bases short and J 3 bases short, with 8 bases between. The CDR3 protein is CATSDPTHYGYTF. The CDR3 nucleotides are TGTGCCACCAGTGACCCGACTCACTATGGCTACACCTTC.

V and J are TRBV6-2 or TRBV6-3 and TRBJ2-1; 7 positions match TRBD2. The germline V gene encodes CDR1 MNHEY and CDR2 SVGEGT. The ends lost 2 bases at V and 2 bases at J; junction bases unmatched: 3. The CDR3 is 15 residues long. CDR3 coding DNA: TGTGCCAGCAGTTACAGTCGGGGGGCCTACAATGAGCAGTTCTTC. This sequence encodes CASSYSRGAYNEQFF.

The chain employs TRBV15 and TRBJ1-2; D is unclear. Germline V gene data show CDR1 as LNHNV and CDR2 as YYDKDF (reference sequence). CDR3 length equals 15 residues. Between the trimmed V and J ends, which lost 0 bases and 5 bases, there was a span of 13 bases. CDR3 residues: CATSRDVRSGYGYTF. CDR3 DNA sequence: TGTGCCACCAGCAGAGATGTAAGGAGCGGGTATGGCTACACCTTC.

The rearrangement joins TRBV19 to TRBJ2-1; maybe TRBD2 (6 bases). The CDR3 totals 15 residues. V dropped 6 bases and J dropped 3 bases, with 15 bases sitting between them. Germline loops: CDR1 LNHDA, CDR2 SQIVND (reference sequence). CDR3 coding DNA: TGTGCCAGTAGCGATCGACTAGAAATCTACAATGAGCAGTTCTTC. Protein: CASSDRLEIYNEQFF.

The genes are TRBV3-1 (or the pseudogene TRBV3-2) and TRBJ2-1; perhaps TRBD2 as D (7 bases). V was shortened by 1 base and J by 6 bases, with 13 bases between the two germline ends. CDR3 size: 15 residues. Germline CDR1 LGHDT, CDR2 YNNKEL (reference sequence). The CDR3 region has the DNA TGTGCCAGCAGCCAAGTTGGGGCGGGGGCCAATGAGCAGTTCTTC. Protein: CASSQVGAGANEQFF.

The CDR3 nucleotides are TGTGCCAGCAGCCGAGGAGATGAGCAGTTCTTC. As protein: CASSRGDEQFF. V is TRBV9 and J is TRBJ2-1; D gene uncertain. In germline, CDR1 is SGDLS, CDR2 YYNGEE. V shed 4 bases and J shed 8 bases, with 7 bases lying between them. The CDR3 is made up of 11 amino acids. Drawing the rest from reference TRBV9 and TRBJ2-1, the complete variable domain is DSGVTQTPKHLITATGQRVTLRCSPRSGDLSVYWYQQSLDQGLQFLIQYYNGEERAKGNILERFSAQQFPDLHSELNLSSLELGDSALYFCASSRGDEQFFGPGTRLTVL.

This clone was seen many times. This chain uses TRBV7-9 with TRBJ2-7, with TRBD1 matching 10 bases. V shed 6 bases, J shed 0 bases, and the junction held 8 bases outside the gene matches. This CDR3 is built from 16 residues. Germline V CDR1 and CDR2: SEHNR, FQNEAQ (reference sequence). The CDR3 protein is CASSRRRDRGSYEQYF. The CDR3, as DNA: TGTGCCAGCAGTCGGCGCCGGGACAGGGGCTCCTACGAGCAGTACTTC.

Here the CDR3 reads CASIPYPDSLSSYNEQFF. The CDR3 DNA is TGTGCCAGCATCCCTTACCCCGACAGCCTGAGCTCCTACAATGAGCAGTTCTTC. The chain couples TRBV5-6 to TRBJ2-1; the D gene is possibly TRBD1 (5 bases). The ends were cut back, 6 bases at V and 0 bases at J, with 22 bases in the middle. CDR3 length: 18 amino acids. Germline assignment: CDR1 SGHDT and CDR2 YYEEEE.

The chain has TRBV2 and TRBJ1-4; D remains unclear. CDR3 length: 13 residues. V was trimmed by 7 bases and J by 8 bases, leaving 14 bases between them. Germline V gene data show CDR1 as SNHLY and CDR2 as FYNNEI. The CDR3 DNA reads TGTGCCAGCAAAAGTCAGGAACGCGAAAAACTGTTTTTT. Protein sequence: CASKSQEREKLFF.

The chain recombines TRBV19 with TRBJ2-3; D unresolved. Germline values: CDR1 LNHDA, CDR2 SQIVND (reference sequence). CDR3 length: 15 amino acids. V was trimmed by 3 bases and J by 0 bases, leaving 10 bases between them. CDR3 DNA: TGTGCCAGTAGTATGGAGCCTAAAAGCACAGATACGCAGTATTTT. This translates into CASSMEPKSTDTQYF.

J is TRBJ2-1 and V is TRBV10-1, with no clear D. Looked up from germline, CDR1 is WNHNN and CDR2 is SYGVQD (reference sequence). The CDR3 covers 13 residues. Trimming stripped 7 bases from V and 0 bases from J, with 7 bases between. The CDR3 DNA follows: TGCGCCAGCAAAGACACCTCCTACAATGAGCAGTTCTTC. This gives the protein CASKDTSYNEQFF.

The chain has TRBV4-1 and TRBJ2-5; the D is unclear. V was clipped by 0 bases and J by 2 bases, with 10 bases between them. This CDR3 region has 15 residues. Germline V lookup: CDR1 MGHRA, CDR2 YSYEKL. The CDR3 loop is CASSQDLMQQETQYF. The CDR3 coding sequence is TGCGCCAGCAGCCAAGATCTGATGCAGCAAGAGACCCAGTACTTC.

The chain has TRBV15 and TRBJ1-1; D is ambiguous. In germline, CDR1 is LNHNV, CDR2 YYDKDF (reference sequence). CDR3 size: 15 residues. The V and J ends lost 0 bases and 1 base respectively, with 9 bases between them. CDR3 nucleotides: TGTGCCACCAGCAGAGATCCGGGAAAGAACACTGAAGCTTTCTTT. It yields the protein CATSRDPGKNTEAFF.

The chain recombines TRBV28 with TRBJ2-1; D is undetermined. The CDR3 consists of 12 residues. Between the trimmed V and J ends, which lost 7 bases and 8 bases, there was a span of 12 bases. CDR1 and CDR2 from the germline V gene are MDHEN and SYDVKM. CDR3 sequence (DNA): TGTGCCAGCAACCTTAGCAGCGATGAGCAGTTCTTC. This translates into CASNLSSDEQFF.

The chain is built from TRBV7-2 and TRBJ2-1; 11 bases map to TRBD2. V lost 4 bases, J lost 7 bases, and 6 bases stayed unmatched. The CDR3 runs to 15 residues. CDR1 SGHTA and CDR2 FQGNSA come from the germline V gene. The CDR3 nucleotides read TGTGCCAGCAGCTCCCTAGCGGGGGGCAGGAATGAGCAGTTCTTC. As protein: CASSSLAGGRNEQFF.

The chain couples TRBV7-9 to TRBJ1-4, with 7 bases matching TRBD1. The length of the CDR3 is 15 residues. J gave up 4 bases and V 5 bases, and 7 bases lay outside the gene matches. The V gene's germline CDR1 is SEHNR and CDR2 FQNEAQ (reference sequence). For the CDR3, the DNA is TGTGCCAGCAGCGCCGACAGGGACTTTAATGAAAAACTGTTTTTT. It specifies CASSADRDFNEKLFF.

The CDR3 protein is CASSPLGTSGGGNIQYF. The CDR3 nucleotides are TGTGCCAGCAGCCCACTCGGGACTAGCGGGGGGGGAAACATTCAGTACTTC. J is TRBJ2-4 and V is TRBV4-2; the match to TRBD2 covers 16 bases. The CDR3 runs to 17 residues. In germline, CDR1 is LGHNA, CDR2 YNFKEQ. V trimming: 4 bases; J trimming: 6 bases; junction bases outside the gene matches: 6.

This clone was counted once. The V and J genes are TRBV7-6 and TRBJ2-3, with 12 nucleotides matching TRBD2. CDR1 SGHVS and CDR2 FNYEAQ come from the germline V gene. The CDR3 extends over 16 amino acids. V lost 7 bases and J lost 5; bases outside the gene matches: 10. Written as DNA, the CDR3 is TGTGCCAGCACTAGAACTAGCGGGGGGCCGGGAGATACGCAGTATTTT. It translates to CASTRTSGGPGDTQYF. The full variable domain, completed using reference TRBV7-6 and TRBJ2-3, is GAGVSQSPRYKVTKRGQDVALRCDPISGHVSLYWYRQALGQGPEFLTYFNYEAQQDKSGLPNDRFSAERPEGSISTLTIQRTEQRDSAMYRCASTRTSGGPGDTQYFGPGTRLTVL.

The gene calls are TRBV5-1 and TRBJ2-3, with 8 bases matching TRBD1. The CDR3 has 14 amino acids. CDR1 SGHRS and CDR2 YFSETQ come from the germline V gene. The junction had 10 bases not matched to a gene; V was cut back by 3 bases and J by 10 bases. This CDR3 is CASSSGQVEVSQYF. For the CDR3, the DNA is TGCGCCAGCAGCTCGGGACAGGTGGAAGTCTCGCAGTATTTT.

The sample holds a few counts of this clone. The V gene is TRBV10-3, the J gene TRBJ1-2; no definite D call. Trimming took off 8 bases at V and 8 bases at J, with 18 bases between the two ends. This CDR3 contains 13 residues. Germline lookup yields CDR1 ENHRY and CDR2 SYGVKD. This CDR3 is CAIGETSRGGYTF. The CDR3 nucleotides read TGTGCCATCGGGGAGACGTCGAGAGGCGGCTACACCTTC.

The J gene is TRBJ2-1, the V gene TRBV7-8; 12 nucleotides align to TRBD2. CDR3 length: 18 residues. J lost 4 bases, V lost 3 bases, and 10 bases had no gene match. The V gene's germline CDR1 is SGHVS and CDR2 FQNEAQ. As DNA, the CDR3 is TGTGCCAGCAGCTTGAATTTGGGACTAGCGGGCGAGTACAATGAGCAGTTCTTC. It codes for CASSLNLGLAGEYNEQFF.